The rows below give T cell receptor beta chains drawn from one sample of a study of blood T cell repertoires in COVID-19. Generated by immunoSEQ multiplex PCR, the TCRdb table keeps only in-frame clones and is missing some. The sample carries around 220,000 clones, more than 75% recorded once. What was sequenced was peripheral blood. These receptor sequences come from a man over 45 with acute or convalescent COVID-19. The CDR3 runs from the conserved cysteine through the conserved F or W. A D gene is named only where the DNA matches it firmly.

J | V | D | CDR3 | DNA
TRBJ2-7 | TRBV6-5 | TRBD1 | CASRRTGSYEQYF | TGTGCCAGCAGGCGGACAGGGTCCTACGAGCAGTACTTC
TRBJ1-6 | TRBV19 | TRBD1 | CASSNPGTVPNSPLHF | TGTGCCAGTAGTAATCCCGGGACAGTGCCAAATTCACCCCTCCACTTT
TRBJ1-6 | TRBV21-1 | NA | CASSRGAGTGFSPLHF | TGTGCCAGCAGCCGTGGGGCCGGGACAGGGTTTTCACCCCTCCACTTT
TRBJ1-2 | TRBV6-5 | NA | CASSLRGTNYGYTF | TGTGCCAGCAGTTTGCGGGGTACGAACTATGGCTACACCTTC
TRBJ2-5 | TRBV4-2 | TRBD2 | CASSQLAGDQETQYF | TGTGCCAGCAGCCAACTAGCGGGGGACCAAGAGACCCAGTACTTC
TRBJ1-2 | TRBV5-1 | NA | CASSLDRHYGYTF | TGCGCCAGCAGCTTGGACAGGCACTATGGCTACACCTTC
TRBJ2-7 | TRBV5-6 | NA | CASSLYSEQYF | TGTGCCAGCAGCTTGTATTCCGAGCAGTACTTC
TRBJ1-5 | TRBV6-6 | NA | CASSFSGDSNQPQHF | TGTGCCAGCAGTTTTTCCGGAGATAGCAATCAGCCCCAGCATTTT
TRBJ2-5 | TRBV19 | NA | CASRGSTGDFQETQYF | TGTGCCAGTAGGGGGAGTACGGGGGATTTCCAAGAGACCCAGTACTTC
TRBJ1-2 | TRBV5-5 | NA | CASSLGDSSWTF | TGTGCCAGCAGCTTGGGGGACTCTTCTTGGACCTTC
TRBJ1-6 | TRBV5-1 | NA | CASSGGLRYNSPLHF | TGCGCCAGCAGCGGGGGCCTGAGGTATAATTCACCCCTCCACTTT
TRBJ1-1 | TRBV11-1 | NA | CASSLEIQVGGTEAFF | TGTGCCAGCAGCTTAGAAATACAGGTCGGGGGCACTGAAGCTTTCTTT
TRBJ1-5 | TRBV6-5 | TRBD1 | CASTKDRGLDQPQHF | TGTGCCAGCACCAAAGACAGGGGTCTTGATCAGCCCCAGCATTTT
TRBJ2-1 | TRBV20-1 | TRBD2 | CSACGLVNPNEQFF | TGCAGTGCTTGTGGACTAGTAAATCCTAATGAGCAGTTCTTC
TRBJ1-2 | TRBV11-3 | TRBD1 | CASSLVGQGDYGYTF | TGTGCCAGCAGCTTAGTGGGCCAGGGGGACTATGGCTACACCTTC
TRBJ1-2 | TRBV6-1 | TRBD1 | CASSELGQGAYGYTF | TGTGCCAGCAGTGAACTGGGACAGGGGGCTTATGGCTACACCTTC